Listed here is a single T cell receptor beta chain. It lacks a known antigen. Qualities for individual bases were not recorded, and no much larger clone is one base off. V is cut by 7 bases and J by 5 bases, and the space between the germline ends is 12 bases. The CDR3 starts with the cysteine, ends with the phenylalanine, and has 13 residues. Just CDR3 DNA is preserved here, 39 bases in frame from base 1. According to the germline V gene (reference sequence), CDR1 reads LNHDA and CDR2 reads SQIVND. TCRdb records Illumina HiSeq 1500 as the sequencer. TCRdb applied fastp at Q25 and MiXCR to the public reads, then kept only in-frame beta chains. Every entry covers one CDR3 protein and lists the most common genes and DNA from its rows. A total of 200,000 to 300,000 distinct CDR3 sequences appear in this sample, roughly 10% of them only once. Roughly 16% of the sample comes from the top ten. The data are from a study of T cell repertoires in cytomegalovirus infection (dated by TCRdb to 2018 to 2020). Regarding the research as a whole: The HLA type of each donor mattered for the analysis, because public TCR beta signatures pointed to carriage of CMV infection along with the matching HLA type. The research as a whole found: Cumulative frequency of public TCR beta family members discriminated carriers of CMV infection plus the relevant HLA type in this cohort and an independent roughly 330-donor cohort. The ex vivo response was dominated by HLA-C-restricted CMV-specific TCR beta clonotypes, which also provided the single most frequent clonotype in two of eight donors.

This chain joins TRBV19 to TRBJ2-1, and TRBD1 may be the D gene, going by 6 matching bases. Sequences were obtained from PBMCs. This clonotype was obtained from a human donor in good health (CMV status not recorded). Some clones in this sample may be carry-over from other donors' samples. The CDR3 loop reads CASTDRKNNEQFF. The DNA reads TGTGCCAGTACAGACAGGAAGAACAATGAGCAGTTCTTC. Here the CDR3 is joined to the reference TRBV19 and TRBJ2-1 genes, and the full variable domain is: DGGITQSPKYLFRKEGQNVTLSCEQNLNHDAMYWYRQDPGQGLRLIYYSQIVNDFQKGDIAEGYSVSREKKESFPLTVTSAQKNPTAFYLCASTDRKNNEQFFGPGTRLTVL.